This entry is about one T cell receptor (beta chain). Its antigen is not identified. This sample stems from a study of T cells after yellow fever vaccination. Turning to the study itself: Preparing low-cell-number fractions relied on SMART-Seq v4 Ultra Low Input. General study findings and limits: Subsequent booster samples again held most clones from primary vaccination (96% CD4, about 90% CD8).

The CDR3 covers 15 residues. Germline lookup yields CDR1 SGHRS and CDR2 YFSETQ. V gave up 0 bases and J gave up 4 bases; unmatched junction bases: 5. Researchers made TCR cDNA using 5'RACE template switching, and this step added a universal primer site and UMIs. TCRdb ran MiXCR on the 5' RACE reads and lists one entry per CDR3 protein. Among 500,000 to 650,000 distinct CDR3 sequences listed, more than 9% were seen once. The material sequenced was PBMCs, taken on the day of the yellow fever booster vaccination. This sequence originates from a man aged 30-40 years who received the YFV17D yellow fever vaccine. The chain links TRBV5-1 to TRBJ2-7, with 9 bases matching TRBD2. As DNA, the CDR3 is TGCGCCAGCAGCTTGGGGGACAGCGGGAGGTACGAGCAGTACTTC. Translation gives CASSLGDSGRYEQYF.